The 18 T cell receptor beta chains below were found in one sample sequenced in a study of HIV-infected patients and healthy controls (dated by TCRdb to the mid-2010s). The method was 5' RACE. Sequencing instrument: Illumina MiSeq. Using SuperScript III with primers targeting the alpha and beta constant regions, 400 to 550 ng of RNA was reverse transcribed. Alpha and beta chain libraries were generated separately via chain-specific third strand synthesis with multiplexing indices. TCRdb reworked the public reads: Q25 trimming with fastp, MiXCR clone assembly, productive beta chains retained. Every distinct CDR3 protein forms one entry, paired with its most common genes and DNA. For this sample the table gives 10,000 to 15,000 distinct CDR3 sequences, of which less than 9.5% were detected only once. About 25% of the sample rests with the top ten. Whole blood was used without fractionating the cells, so the repertoire represented all peripheral T cells without sorting.

The sequences come from blood, collected before antiretroviral therapy. The source is an adult with HIV infection. The donor label of this sample is uncertain.

The rearrangement joins TRBV7-8 to TRBJ2-4, with 11 bases that match TRBD2. CDR3 size: 18 residues. Germline assignment: CDR1 SGHVS and CDR2 FQNEAQ. V was clipped by 2 bases and J by 0 bases; unmatched bases: 6. The CDR3 coding sequence is TGTGCCAGCAGCTTATCGTCCCTAGCGGGAGGAGCCAAAAACATTCAGTACTTC. It encodes CASSLSSLAGGAKNIQYF.

This clonotype was counted a single time. The chain uses TRBV3-1 and TRBJ2-2; no reliable D call. In germline, CDR1 is LGHDT, CDR2 YNNKEL (reference sequence). V was clipped by 2 bases and J by 4 bases, with 11 bases between them. The length of the CDR3 is 15 residues. Written as DNA, the CDR3 is TGTGCCAGCAGCCAATATACCCTAGGCACCGGGGAGCTGTTTTTT. Protein product: CASSQYTLGTGELFF.

By share, this clonotype counts as medium-sized. The chain links TRBV7-2 to TRBJ1-1; a possible D gene is TRBD1 (5 bases). CDR3 size: 14 residues. CDR1 is SGHTA, CDR2 FQGNSA, per germline. Trimming left V 5 bases short and J 6 bases short, with 16 bases between. CDR3 in amino acids: CASSPGTQRSEAFF. CDR3 nucleotide sequence: TGTGCCAGCAGCCCCGGGACCCAAAGGTCTGAAGCTTTCTTT.

This clonotype was seen many times. This chain links TRBV6-5 with TRBJ1-2; D may be TRBD1 (6 bases). Germline CDR1 reads MNHEY; CDR2 reads SVGAGI. Trimming stripped 6 bases from V and 4 bases from J, with 12 bases between. This CDR3 is 13 amino acids long. The CDR3 region is CASSEGQTYGYTF. The CDR3 region has the DNA TGTGCCAGCAGCGAAGGACAGACCTATGGCTACACCTTC.

This clonotype was counted at least ten times. This chain uses TRBV30 with TRBJ1-1; D unresolved. Trimming shortened V by 5 bases and J by 3 bases, and 13 bases separated the two germline ends. The V gene's germline CDR1 is GTSNPN and CDR2 SVGIG (reference sequence). The CDR3 contains 13 residues. CDR3 bases: TGTGCCTGGGGAGATTTTGGGCACACTGAAGCTTTCTTT. This gives the protein CAWGDFGHTEAFF.

This rearrangement joins TRBV25-1 to TRBJ2-3; TRBD2 might be the D (5 bases). V was cut by 2 bases and J by 0 bases, with 9 bases left in between. Germline-derived CDR1 and CDR2 are MGHDK and SYGVNS. The CDR3 consists of 15 residues. The CDR3 coding sequence is TGTGCCAGCAGTGAAGGAGGCGGGAGCACAGATACGCAGTATTTT. Its protein is CASSEGGGSTDTQYF.

This clonotype was recorded a few times. This chain joins TRBV19 and TRBJ1-1; D unresolved. CDR1 LNHDA and CDR2 SQIVND come from the germline V gene (reference sequence). This CDR3 spans 15 amino acids. The V end was cut by 6 bases, the J end by 0 bases, with 14 bases between. Here the CDR3 reads CASRTSGRMNTEAFF. DNA of the CDR3: TGTGCCAGTAGGACTTCCGGACGGATGAACACTGAAGCTTTCTTT.

The rearrangement links TRBV2 to TRBJ1-2; TRBD1 agrees at 7 bases. The length of the CDR3 is 15 residues. With V trimmed by 4 bases and J by 4 bases, 9 bases remained unmatched. Germline lookup yields CDR1 SNHLY and CDR2 FYNNEI. CDR3 sequence (DNA): TGTGCCAGCAGTGGGCAGGAAGGGGGCGGCTATGGCTACACCTTC. Protein: CASSGQEGGGYGYTF.

This clonotype has at least ten counts. The V gene is TRBV10-3, the J gene TRBJ2-5, with D perhaps TRBD1 (5 bases). Germline CDR1 and CDR2: ENHRY and SYGVKD. The V and J ends lost 2 bases and 1 base respectively, with 11 bases between them. This CDR3 is built from 15 residues. CDR3: CAISEPQQGQETQYF. In nucleotides, the CDR3 is TGTGCCATCAGTGAGCCCCAGCAGGGCCAAGAGACCCAGTACTTC.

On this clonotype: A much larger clone lies a single base off, so this may be a read error. CDR3 loop: CARSPGTASYGYTF. The CDR3 bases are TGTGCCAGAAGCCCTGGGACAGCAAGCTATGGCTACACCTTC. V usage is TRBV12-3 or TRBV12-4 and J usage is TRBJ1-2; 7 positions match TRBD1. V lost 9 bases to trimming and J lost 4 bases; unmatched junction nucleotides: 11. The CDR3 covers 14 residues.

This clonotype qualifies as medium-sized. The chain links TRBV7-3 to TRBJ2-3; TRBD2 agrees at 7 bases. The CDR3 loop spans 13 amino acids. V shed 5 bases and J 4 bases; nucleotides not matched to a gene: 3. Germline V gives CDR1 SGHTA, CDR2 FQGTGA. The CDR3 nucleotides read TGTGCCAGCAGCACACTAGCGTCAGATACGCAGTATTTT. This encodes CASSTLASDTQYF.

There are many counts of this clonotype. This chain links TRBV10-3 with TRBJ1-2, with 8 nucleotides matching TRBD1. The V and J ends lost 5 bases and 4 bases, in that order; junction bases with no gene match: 3. The germline V gene has CDR1 ENHRY and CDR2 SYGVKD. The CDR3 is 13 amino acids. CDR3 DNA sequence: TGTGCCATCAGTCCAGGGGGCGGCTATGGCTACACCTTC. Amino acid sequence: CAISPGGGYGYTF.

The rearrangement uses TRBV9 and TRBJ2-3, with D maybe TRBD1 (6 bases). CDR3 length equals 16 residues. Per the germline V gene, CDR1 is SGDLS and CDR2 is YYNGEE. V lost 0 bases to trimming and J lost 4 bases, with 15 bases between them. The CDR3 coding sequence is TGTGCCAGCAGCGTAGGAACTACAGGGCTCGCAGATACGCAGTATTTT. Residues: CASSVGTTGLADTQYF. Looking up the rest from reference TRBV9 and TRBJ2-3 gives the full variable domain: DSGVTQTPKHLITATGQRVTLRCSPRSGDLSVYWYQQSLDQGLQFLIQYYNGEERAKGNILERFSAQQFPDLHSELNLSSLELGDSALYFCASSVGTTGLADTQYFGPGTRLTVL.

This clonotype was detected ten times or more. The rearrangement links TRBV7-6 to TRBJ2-3; D is unresolved. The CDR3 is 12 amino acids. Germline assignment: CDR1 SGHVS and CDR2 FNYEAQ. V lost 4 bases and J 5 bases, leaving 7 bases between the germline ends. CDR3 DNA sequence: TGTGCCAGCAGCTCCACCCGAGATACGCAGTATTTT. It encodes CASSSTRDTQYF.

This clonotype was picked up a small number of times. V usage is TRBV5-1 and J usage is TRBJ1-1; D is perhaps TRBD1 (6 bases). V was shortened by 5 bases and J by 1 base, with 12 bases between the two germline ends. The CDR3 consists of 14 residues. Germline-derived CDR1 and CDR2 are SGHRS and YFSETQ. The CDR3 DNA reads TGCGCCAGCAGGGCAGGGGACCGGAACACTGAAGCTTTCTTT. It is translated as CASRAGDRNTEAFF.

This clonotype was recorded many times. V gene TRBV11-2 combines with J gene TRBJ1-1; D not resolved. CDR1 and CDR2 from the germline V gene are SGHAT and FQNNGV. Trimming removed 0 bases at V and 3 bases at J, with 14 bases between. This CDR3 region has 16 residues. CDR3 protein: CASSLEFGRIYTEAFF. In nucleotides, the CDR3 is TGTGCCAGCAGCTTAGAATTTGGGAGAATTTACACTGAAGCTTTCTTT.

This clonotype occurred many times. The rearrangement links TRBV27 to TRBJ1-1, with 7 bases fitting TRBD1. CDR1 and CDR2 from the germline V gene are MNHEY and SMNVEV (reference sequence). This CDR3 comprises 15 residues. The junction had 5 bases not matched to a gene; V was cut back by 3 bases and J by 1 base. This chain's CDR3 is CASSFGRGPNTEAFF. CDR3 DNA sequence: TGTGCCAGCAGTTTCGGTAGGGGGCCGAACACTGAAGCTTTCTTT.

This clonotype was recorded many times. This rearrangement joins TRBV18 to TRBJ1-3; 8 bases match TRBD1. V shed 3 bases and J 6 bases; nucleotides not matched to a gene: 16. The CDR3 has 18 residues. Looked up from germline, CDR1 is KGHSH and CDR2 is LQKENI. In DNA, the CDR3 is TGTGCCAGCTCACCCTCCGGCCGGACAGGGCTATTGGAAAACACCATATATTTT. This gives the protein CASSPSGRTGLLENTIYF.